The entry below describes one T cell receptor (beta chain). This clonotype appeared a few times. Its antigen specificity is not known. Base qualities are missing; no much larger clone stands one base away. This record comes from a study of blood T cells in healthy people across ages (dated by TCRdb to between 2014 and 2017). Looking at the study overall: In model experiments, template switching captured about one uniquely barcoded TCR beta cDNA molecule for every two T cells. Using deep sequencing normalized with unique cDNA molecular identifiers, the study measured how TCR beta repertoire diversity changes with age. Four age groups were formed from the donors: young (average roughly 15 years), middle-aged (around 37), aged (approximately 60) and long-lived (approximately 80). The study analyzed two additional independent replicas of 1 million unique cDNA reads from the same blood draw for two donors, one aged 18 to 29 and one aged 80 or older. The full study reports these points: Observed TCR beta diversity correlated strongly with the percentage of naive T cells measured by flow cytometry. The CMV infection status of donors was not known, potentially confounding age-related changes in expanded clonotypes. Compared with the aged group, the long-lived group had more naive CD4+ T cells, fewer expanded clones and increased TCR diversity, a pattern suggesting age selection. Because profiling used bulk unsorted PBMCs, naive and antigen-experienced compartments could not be compared conclusively. Total diversity estimates from one million sequenced T cells were considered lower bounds and underestimates. Observed TCR beta diversity per million T cells fell roughly linearly with age, and a significant reduction was already apparent by age around 39.

Preparation of the library involved 5' RACE. Data came from an Illumina HiSeq 2500. The second PCR ran for about 6 to 12 cycles and used a J-beta primer mix along with a sample-barcoded 5' primer. Each TCR beta cDNA molecule received a unique molecular identifier from a template-switch 5' adaptor carrying 12 random nucleotides. Each sample yielded at least 2.5 million CDR3-containing paired-end reads. First-strand cDNA was synthesized from all RNA with the Mint cDNA synthesis kit, primed by a TRBC-specific oligonucleotide. Following uracil-DNA glycosylase treatment, a first 18-cycle PCR with universal primers M1SS and BC2_uni_R was performed on all cDNA. From the authors' description of their analysis: Each sample was normalized by randomly selecting 1 million high-quality reads, each carrying a distinct molecular identifier. Reads with shared molecular identifiers were discarded instead of being binned into consensus sequences. MiTCR, with a Q25 quality threshold and the strictest error-elimination algorithm, was used for CDR3 identification, clonotype clustering and error correction. A nonparametric unseen species model using Euler transformation provided a lower-bound estimate of total TCR beta diversity. TCRdb applied fastp at Q25 and MiXCR to the public reads, then kept only in-frame beta chains. Under each unique CDR3 protein, matching rows form one entry showing the most common genes and DNA. TCRdb, not the authors, supplied the V and J calls. The sample profile shows about 800,000 distinct CDR3 sequences; approximately 25% of them were found once. The ten top clones hold under 4.5% of the sample.

Donors were 40 or so systemically healthy Caucasian individuals from Russia aged roughly 6 to 90 years. Each donor gave about 9.2 milliliters of peripheral blood, drawn into EDTA-treated Vacutainer tubes. Ficoll-Paque density-gradient centrifugation was used to isolate PBMCs, with at least 6 million per sample. Trizol reagent was used to extract total RNA from PBMCs, with at least 5 micrograms per sample. For every donor, flow cytometry on a PBMC aliquot measured the percentage of naive CD45RAhigh/CD27high T cells. CDR1 is given as SEHNR and CDR2 as FQNEAQ, both from the germline V gene (reference sequence). The CDR3 spans 15 residues, from the cysteine through the phenylalanine. The DNA shown is the 45-base CDR3, in frame from base 1. V was cut back by 5 bases and J by 2 bases, leaving a gap of 15 bases between them. The same data also went into a second study, on T cells of mothers and their children. The second source states: Nine systemically healthy Caucasian individuals served as donors, namely three mothers together with their six children. cDNA synthesis used all of the extracted RNA, with roughly 1.5 ug of RNA in each 15 ul reaction. In the second PCR, sample barcodes and 2-4 random nucleotides were introduced via the M1S primer. More than 8.5 million TCR beta CDR3 reads were obtained from each mother, and millions of reads were obtained from each child. Thymic selection similarly shapes TCR recombination output in related and unrelated pairs, with minor effect from inherited differences. Normalized repertoire overlap was always slightly but never significantly higher in related than unrelated mother-child pairs. No persistent microchimeric T cell clones were found, with a detection sensitivity of approximately 95 clones per million clonotypes. Deep NGS was used in the study to compare the TCR beta repertoires of mothers and children and to look for features that separate related mother-child pairs from unrelated individuals. The mean age was about 38 +/- 4 years for the mothers and around 11 +/- 4 years for the children. After adapter ligation with NEBNext reagents, the libraries were sequenced on Illumina HiSeq 2000 with 100+100 nt paired-end reads. To prevent cross-contamination, the mother and child libraries were prepared one month apart and sequenced in separate runs. For each donor, between roughly 450,000 and 2,100,000 distinct TCR beta clonotypes were identified. Naive TCR beta clonotypes were estimated from low-frequency clonotypes matched to each donor's FACS-determined naive share, without sorting.

This receptor chain uses TRBV7-9 and TRBJ1-2; TRBD1 might be the D gene, on 5 matching bases. The sample consisted of blood. This TCR was sampled from a boy younger than 18 in good health. The nucleotide sequence reads TGTGCCAGCAGCGCAAGCTGGACAAAGAACTATGGCTACACCTTC. It specifies CASSASWTKNYGYTF.